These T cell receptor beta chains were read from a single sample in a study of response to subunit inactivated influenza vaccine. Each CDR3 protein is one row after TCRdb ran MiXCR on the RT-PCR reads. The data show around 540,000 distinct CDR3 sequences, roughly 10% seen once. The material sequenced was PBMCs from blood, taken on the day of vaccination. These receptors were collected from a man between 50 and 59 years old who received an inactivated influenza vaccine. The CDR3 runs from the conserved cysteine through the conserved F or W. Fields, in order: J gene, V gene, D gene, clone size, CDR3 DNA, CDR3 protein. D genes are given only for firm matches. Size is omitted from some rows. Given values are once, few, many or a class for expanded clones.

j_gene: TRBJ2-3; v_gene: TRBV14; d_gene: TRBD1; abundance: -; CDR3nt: TGTGCCAGCAGCCGAGGACAGGGGATGACAGATACGCAGTATTTT; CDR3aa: CASSRGQGMTDTQYF
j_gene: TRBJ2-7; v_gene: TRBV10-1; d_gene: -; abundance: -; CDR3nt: TGCGCCAGCAGTCTCGACACCGTGAGGGGGGAGCAGTACTTC; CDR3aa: CASSLDTVRGEQYF
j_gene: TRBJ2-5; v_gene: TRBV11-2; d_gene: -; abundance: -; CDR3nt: TGTGCCAGCAGCTTAGACAACGGAGGGAGGACCCAGTACTTC; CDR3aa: CASSLDNGGRTQYF
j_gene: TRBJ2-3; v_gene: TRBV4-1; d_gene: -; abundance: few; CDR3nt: TGCGCCAGCAGCCAAGATGGTGGGGGCGGACCCACAGATACGCAGTATTTT; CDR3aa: CASSQDGGGGPTDTQYF
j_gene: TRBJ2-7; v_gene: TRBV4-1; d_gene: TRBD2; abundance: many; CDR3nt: TGCGCCAGCAGCCCAAGGCTAATTAGCGGGAGGTACTCCTACGAGCAGTACTTC; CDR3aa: CASSPRLISGRYSYEQYF
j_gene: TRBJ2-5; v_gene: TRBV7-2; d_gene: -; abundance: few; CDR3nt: TGTGCCAGCAGCGTTGGGCTCGGGACCCAGTACTTC; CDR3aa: CASSVGLGTQYF
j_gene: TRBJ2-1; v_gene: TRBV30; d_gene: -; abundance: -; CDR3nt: TGTGCCTGGAGTTTAGTAGCGGAGGGCATGGGTGAGCAGTTCTTC; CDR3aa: CAWSLVAEGMGEQFF
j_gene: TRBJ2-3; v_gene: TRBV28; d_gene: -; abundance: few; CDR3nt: TGTGCCAGCAGGCCCCCGGGCCGTCGCTTGGATTTT; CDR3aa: CASRPPGRRLDF
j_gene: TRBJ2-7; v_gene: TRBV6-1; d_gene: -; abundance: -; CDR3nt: TGTGCCAGCACCTCACAGGTACTCTACGAGCAGTACTTC; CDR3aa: CASTSQVLYEQYF
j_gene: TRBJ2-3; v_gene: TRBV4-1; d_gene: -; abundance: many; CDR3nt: TGCGCCAGCAGCCAAGGGGCAGGGTCCACAGATACGCAGTATTTT; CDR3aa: CASSQGAGSTDTQYF
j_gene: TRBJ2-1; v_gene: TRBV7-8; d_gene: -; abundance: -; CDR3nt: TGTGCCAGCAGCTCAACAGTCGTTAGGGACAATGAGCAGTTCTTC; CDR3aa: CASSSTVVRDNEQFF
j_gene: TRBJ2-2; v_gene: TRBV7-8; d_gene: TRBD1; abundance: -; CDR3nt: TGTGCCAGCAGCCCCGACAGGGGTCGCGACACCGGGGAGCTGTTTTTT; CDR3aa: CASSPDRGRDTGELFF
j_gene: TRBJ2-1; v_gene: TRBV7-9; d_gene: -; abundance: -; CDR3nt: TGTGCCAGCAGCCTCCGGGGCCAGCGGTTCTTC; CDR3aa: CASSLRGQRFF
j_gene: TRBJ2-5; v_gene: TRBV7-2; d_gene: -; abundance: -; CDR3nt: TGTGCCAGCTGCCCCTCGGGAGGGACAGGGAAGACCCAGTACTTC; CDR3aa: CASCPSGGTGKTQYF
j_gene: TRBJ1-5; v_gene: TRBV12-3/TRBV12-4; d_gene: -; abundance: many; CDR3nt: TGTGCCAGCAGTTTTTCGGAAGGTCAGCCCCAGCATTTT; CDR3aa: CASSFSEGQPQHF
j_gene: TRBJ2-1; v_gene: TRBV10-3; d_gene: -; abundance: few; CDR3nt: TGTGCCATCAGTGAATCTGGGCTAAGGGGCTACAATGAGCAGTTCTTC; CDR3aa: CAISESGLRGYNEQFF
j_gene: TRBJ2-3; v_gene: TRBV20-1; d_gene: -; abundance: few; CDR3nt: TGCAGTGCTAGAGGGGCGCCGGGGGGCTATAGCACAGATACGCAGTATTTT; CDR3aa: CSARGAPGGYSTDTQYF